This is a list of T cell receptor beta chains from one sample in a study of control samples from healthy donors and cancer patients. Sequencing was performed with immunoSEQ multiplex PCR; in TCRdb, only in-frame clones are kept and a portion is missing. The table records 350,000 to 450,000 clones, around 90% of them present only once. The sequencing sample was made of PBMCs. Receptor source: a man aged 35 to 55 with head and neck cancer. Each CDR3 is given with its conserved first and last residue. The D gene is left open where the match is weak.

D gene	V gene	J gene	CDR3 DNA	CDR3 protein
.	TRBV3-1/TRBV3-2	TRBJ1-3	TGTGCCAGCAGCCAAGACTCCCCGCACTCTGGAAACACCATATATTTT	CASSQDSPHSGNTIYF
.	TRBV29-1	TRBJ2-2	TGCAGCGTTGAAGATGAAGTAACCGGGGAGCTGTTTTTT	CSVEDEVTGELFF
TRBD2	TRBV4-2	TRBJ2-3	TGTGCCAGCAGCCCCCCAGGCGGGGGGACTAGCGAGCCTCCTAGCACAGATACGCAGTATTTT	CASSPPGGGTSEPPSTDTQYF
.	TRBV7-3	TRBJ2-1	TGTGCCAGCAGCATTAGCGGTACCTCCTACAATGAGCAGTTCTTC	CASSISGTSYNEQFF
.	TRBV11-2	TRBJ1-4	TGTGCCAGCAGCTTAAGCCTGGGGGAAAAACTGTTTTTT	CASSLSLGEKLFF
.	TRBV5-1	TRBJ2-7	TGCGCCAGCAGCTTGGAAAGCTACTACGAGCAGTACTTC	CASSLESYYEQYF
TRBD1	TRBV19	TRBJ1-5	TGTGCCAGTAGTATCATAGTAGGCGGTGAGGGGGCGCCGAAACAGCCCCAGCATTTT	CASSIIVGGEGAPKQPQHF
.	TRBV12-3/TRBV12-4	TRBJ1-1	TGTGCCAGCGGAACAATGAACACTGAAGCTTTCTTT	CASGTMNTEAFF
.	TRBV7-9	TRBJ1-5	TGTGCCAGCAGCCATGGGGCAGGAGATCAGCCCCAGCATTTT	CASSHGAGDQPQHF
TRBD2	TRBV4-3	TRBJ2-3	TGCGCCAGCAGCCAAGACGTCCTAGCGGGGGGGCAGGATACGCAGTATTTT	CASSQDVLAGGQDTQYF
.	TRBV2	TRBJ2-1	TGTGCCACCCCAAAAGTGAGGGGGAATGAGCAGTTCTTC	CATPKVRGNEQFF
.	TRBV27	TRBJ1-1	TGTGCCAGCAGTTTGAGATCGGTGTGGAACACTGAAGCTTTCTTT	CASSLRSVWNTEAFF